Presented here are 2 T cell receptor beta chains from one specimen sequenced in a study of blood T cell repertoires in COVID-19. TCRdb's table, derived via immunoSEQ multiplex PCR, lists solely in-frame clones and lacks some. The sample yields 120,000 to 150,000 clones, about 85% seen once. The sequencing sample was made of peripheral blood. The receptors stem from a human donor with COVID-19, enrolled during active disease. The donor label of this sample is uncertain.

This clone is a singleton in its sample. J is TRBJ1-1 and V is TRBV28, with 7 bases identical to TRBD1. J gave up 3 bases and V 7 bases, and 2 bases lay outside the gene matches. CDR1 and CDR2 (germline): MDHEN, SYDVKM. The CDR3 contains 12 residues. The CDR3 is CASNQGDTEAFF. In DNA form, the CDR3 reads TGTGCCAGCAACCAGGGGGACACTGAAGCTTTCTTT. Variable domain in full (rest from reference TRBV28 and TRBJ1-1): DVKVTQSSRYLVKRTGEKVFLECVQDMDHENMFWYRQDPGLGLRLIYFSYDVKMKEKGDIPEGYSVSREKKERFSLILESASTNQTSMYLCASNQGDTEAFFGQGTRLTVV.

The V gene is TRBV15, the J gene TRBJ2-1; D uncertain. The V gene lost 0 bases and the J gene lost 3 bases, with 15 bases spanning the gap. This CDR3 spans 17 amino acids. CDR1 and CDR2 (germline): LNHNV, YYDKDF (reference sequence). CDR3 region: CATSRDRGSAFYNEQFF. The CDR3 DNA follows: TGTGCCACCAGCAGAGATCGAGGCAGTGCCTTCTACAATGAGCAGTTCTTC.